The 9 T cell receptor beta chains in this list originate from one sample, sequenced in a study of beta chain features in type 1 diabetes. The investigators reverse transcribed all of the isolated RNA, so they sequenced expressed TCRB transcripts. Clones were read by immunoSEQ multiplex PCR, and TCRdb kept only the in-frame ones, dropping some. Of roughly 380,000 clones in the sample, roughly a fifth were seen once. The sequenced sample was naive CD4+ T cells from blood. Source of these receptors: a woman aged 18-29 years in good health.

V gene TRBV28 combines with J gene TRBJ1-1, with D hard to call. The CDR3 is 14 residues long. The germline CDR1 and CDR2 sequences are MDHEN and SYDVKM. Trimming pared 3 bases from V and 3 bases from J, leaving 11 bases between. The CDR3 bases are TGTGCCAGCAGTTTGGCGGGGAGGTACACTGAAGCTTTCTTT. Its translation is CASSLAGRYTEAFF.

J is TRBJ1-2 and V is TRBV4-1; 9 nucleotides line up with TRBD1. Germline CDR1 is MGHRA and CDR2 is YSYEKL. The CDR3 length is 15 residues. Germline trimming cut 6 bases from V and 5 bases from J; bases unmatched to any gene: 10. CDR3 nucleotide sequence: TGCGCCAGCAGAAACAGGGACAGGGATGGTTATGGCTACACCTTC. Protein sequence: CASRNRDRDGYGYTF.

V gene TRBV19 combines with J gene TRBJ1-2; no clear D gene. CDR1 is LNHDA, CDR2 SQIVND, per germline (reference sequence). The CDR3 spans 17 residues. Trimming removed 0 bases from V and 2 bases from J, with 16 bases in between. CDR3 amino acids: CASSIDYIGLRNYGYTF. The CDR3, as DNA: TGTGCCAGTAGTATAGATTATATCGGACTCAGGAACTATGGCTACACCTTC.

This clone was observed a handful of times. The rearrangement joins TRBV6-5 to TRBJ2-7, with D maybe TRBD2 (6 bases). This CDR3 is built from 15 residues. The ends were cut back, 0 bases at V and 2 bases at J, with 11 bases in the middle. CDR1 is MNHEY and CDR2 is SVGAGI in the germline V gene. In DNA form, the CDR3 reads TGTGCCAGCAGTTACTCGAGAGCTAGCGCCTACGAGCAGTACTTC. Its protein product is CASSYSRASAYEQYF.

About this clone: Additional DNA sequences in this sample encode the identical CDR3. The V gene is TRBV5-1, the J gene TRBJ2-3; 9 nucleotides match TRBD2. The germline V gene has CDR1 SGHRS and CDR2 YFSETQ. Trimming at V came to 2 bases and at J to 0 bases, leaving 4 bases not matched to a gene. The CDR3 covers 16 residues. The chain's CDR3 is CASSLVLAGSTDTQYF. In DNA form, the CDR3 reads TGCGCCAGCAGCTTAGTGCTAGCGGGAAGCACAGATACGCAGTATTTT.

V is TRBV4-3 and J is TRBJ2-7, with D unresolved. The CDR3 totals 14 residues. V lost 1 base, J lost 5 bases, and 12 bases lay in between. In germline, CDR1 is LGHNA, CDR2 YSLEER. CDR3 sequence (DNA): TGCGCCAGCAGCCAAGTGGTCCAGGAAGACGAGCAGTACTTC. It translates to CASSQVVQEDEQYF.

This chain connects TRBV18 to TRBJ2-1; weak D call: TRBD2 (6 bases). The germline V gene has CDR1 KGHSH and CDR2 LQKENI. The germline V and J ends were trimmed by 0 bases and 9 bases, with 9 bases remaining between them. CDR3 length: 13 residues. The CDR3 here is CASSPPASAEQFF. The CDR3 DNA is TGTGCCAGCTCACCACCGGCTAGCGCTGAGCAGTTCTTC.

The chain couples TRBV18 to TRBJ2-3, with 10 bases identical to TRBD1. Germline V lookup: CDR1 KGHSH, CDR2 LQKENI. Trimming at V came to 6 bases and at J to 1 base, leaving 7 bases not matched to a gene. The CDR3 sequence is 16 residues long. CDR3 amino acids: CASSSTGGSGTDTQYF. CDR3 bases: TGTGCCAGCTCGTCGACAGGGGGCAGCGGCACAGATACGCAGTATTTT.

This clone was detected only a few times. The chain recombines TRBV4-1 with TRBJ2-3, with 8 nucleotides matching TRBD2. J was trimmed by 6 bases and V by 3 bases; bases with no gene match: 14. CDR1 is MGHRA and CDR2 is YSYEKL in the germline V gene. The CDR3 is 17 residues long. The CDR3 sequence: CASSHLLRGLGSDTQYF. The CDR3 DNA follows: TGCGCCAGCAGCCACCTCCTTAGGGGACTAGGTTCCGATACGCAGTATTTT.